This is a list of T cell receptor beta chains from one sample in a study of blood T cell repertoires in COVID-19. The data were produced by immunoSEQ multiplex PCR, yet TCRdb's version contains in-frame clones alone and is incomplete. The sample lists a few hundred thousand clones; 70% to 90% were seen once. Sequences were obtained from peripheral blood. The receptors derive from a man at least 80 years old with acute or convalescent COVID-19. Both conserved end residues are part of each CDR3. The order of the fields is V gene, J gene, clone size, D gene, CDR3 DNA, CDR3 protein. A D gene is named only where the DNA matches it firmly. The listing skips clone size in some rows; elsewhere it reads once, few, many or a size class.

V: TRBV7-2; J: TRBJ2-1; size: -; D: TRBD2; DNA: TGTGCCAGCAGCTTAGTCCTAGCGGTAGGAGTGGATGAGCAGTTCTTC; CDR3: CASSLVLAVGVDEQFF
V: TRBV5-4; J: TRBJ1-2; size: -; D: TRBD1; DNA: TGTGCCAGCAGCTCCCAGACAGGGAACTATGGCTACACCTTC; CDR3: CASSSQTGNYGYTF
V: TRBV28; J: TRBJ1-6; size: -; D: -; DNA: TGTGCCAGCAGTTCCGCAGGTTACTATAATTCACCCCTCCACTTT; CDR3: CASSSAGYYNSPLHF
V: TRBV27; J: TRBJ2-1; size: -; D: TRBD1; DNA: TGTGCCAGCAGTTGGGACAGTCCACGTCGCAATGAGCAGTTCTTC; CDR3: CASSWDSPRRNEQFF
V: TRBV5-1; J: TRBJ1-5; size: -; D: -; DNA: TGCGCCAGCAGCTTGGCAGGGGACCCGAATCAGCCCCAGCATTTT; CDR3: CASSLAGDPNQPQHF
V: TRBV6-5; J: TRBJ1-5; size: -; D: TRBD1; DNA: TGTGCCAGCAGGAGACAGGGGTCGGATCAGCCCCAGCATTTT; CDR3: CASRRQGSDQPQHF
V: TRBV6-2/TRBV6-3; J: TRBJ2-3; size: -; D: -; DNA: TGTGCCAGCAGTTCACGAGGGGGGGCCCCAGATACGCAGTATTTT; CDR3: CASSSRGGAPDTQYF
V: TRBV19; J: TRBJ2-3; size: -; D: TRBD2; DNA: TGTGCCAGTAGTAAGGGACTAGCGGGAGTGGATACGCAGTATTTT; CDR3: CASSKGLAGVDTQYF
V: TRBV2; J: TRBJ1-6; size: -; D: -; DNA: TGTGCCAGCCGATCGAAAAGCCTAGCGTCGAGTTCACCCCTCCACTTT; CDR3: CASRSKSLASSSPLHF
V: TRBV29-1; J: TRBJ2-3; size: -; D: TRBD2; DNA: TGCAGCGTTGTGGGAGGGCGTGGGCCAGATACGCAGTATTTT; CDR3: CSVVGGRGPDTQYF
V: TRBV19; J: TRBJ2-2; size: once; D: -; DNA: TGTGCCAGTAGTCCAAGAAGACAGGTTTACACCGGGGAGCTGTTTTTT; CDR3: CASSPRRQVYTGELFF
V: TRBV29-1; J: TRBJ2-1; size: -; D: TRBD1; DNA: TGCAGCGTTGAAACCGGACAGGGGGCCTACAATGAGCAGTTCTTC; CDR3: CSVETGQGAYNEQFF
V: TRBV5-1; J: TRBJ1-6; size: -; D: TRBD1; DNA: TGCGCCAGCAGCAACCGGGACAGGCTTGGTTCACCCCTCCACTTT; CDR3: CASSNRDRLGSPLHF
V: TRBV11-2; J: TRBJ2-1; size: -; D: -; DNA: TGTGCCAGCAGCTTAGATTTTGCTAGCTACAATGAGCAGTTCTTC; CDR3: CASSLDFASYNEQFF
V: TRBV9; J: TRBJ2-1; size: -; D: TRBD1; DNA: TGTGCCAGCAGTCTTGGGGGACAGGGTTACAATGAGCAGTTCTTC; CDR3: CASSLGGQGYNEQFF
V: TRBV6-4; J: TRBJ1-2; size: -; D: TRBD1; DNA: TGTGCCAGCAGGAGGACAGGGGGGGATGGCTACACCTTC; CDR3: CASRRTGGDGYTF
V: TRBV5-1; J: TRBJ2-3; size: -; D: -; DNA: TGCGCCAGCAGCGGCCAACTAGCACCGGGGACCGATACGCAGTATTTT; CDR3: CASSGQLAPGTDTQYF
V: TRBV28; J: TRBJ1-2; size: -; D: TRBD1; DNA: TGTGCCAGCAGTTCACCGGGACAGGGGGCGAGGGGCTACACCTTC; CDR3: CASSSPGQGARGYTF